This TCR beta chain was identified during a study of beta chain features in type 1 diabetes. General study results and limits: PCR might pick shorter templates more often, in the same way for patients and controls.

The study reverse transcribed the entire isolated RNA, so it sequenced expressed TCRB transcripts. Here immunoSEQ multiplex PCR was the method, and the copy in TCRdb shows in-frame clones only, minus some. The sample has around 40,000 clones, about half seen once. Worth noting for this clone: Its specificity is not known.

Stem cell-like memory, regulatory, central memory and naive CD4+ cells were sorted via CD45RO/CCR7/CD25/CD127/CD95/CD27. J lost 5 bases, V lost 1 base, and 8 bases had no gene match. The CDR3 contains 15 residues. The germline CDR1 and CDR2 sequences are SGHVS and FQNEAQ. The chain carries TRBV7-8 and TRBJ2-7; 7 nucleotides align to TRBD2. Sequences were obtained from Tregs from blood. The origin of this receptor is a woman younger than 30 in good health. The CDR3 DNA reads as TGTGCCAGCAGCTTAGAAGCGGGACTCCTGAACGAGCAGTACTTC. This encodes CASSLEAGLLNEQYF. The whole variable domain, remainder taken from reference TRBV7-8 and TRBJ2-7, is GAGVSQSPRYKVAKRGQDVALRCDPISGHVSLFWYQQALGQGPEFLTYFQNEAQLDKSGLPSDRFFAERPEGSVSTLKIQRTQQEDSAVYLCASSLEAGLLNEQYFGPGTRLTVT.